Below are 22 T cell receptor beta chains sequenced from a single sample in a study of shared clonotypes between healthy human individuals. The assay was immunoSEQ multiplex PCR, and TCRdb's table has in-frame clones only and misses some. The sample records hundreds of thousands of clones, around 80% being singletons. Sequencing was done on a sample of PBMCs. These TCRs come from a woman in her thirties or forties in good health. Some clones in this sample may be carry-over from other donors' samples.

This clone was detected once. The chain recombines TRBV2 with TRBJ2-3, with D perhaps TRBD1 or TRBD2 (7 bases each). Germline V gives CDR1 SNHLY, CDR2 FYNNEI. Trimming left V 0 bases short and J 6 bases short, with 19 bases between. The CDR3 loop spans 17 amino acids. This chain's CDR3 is CASSEATGRAGMDTQYF. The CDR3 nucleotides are TGTGCCAGCAGTGAAGCGACAGGGAGAGCGGGAATGGATACGCAGTATTTT.

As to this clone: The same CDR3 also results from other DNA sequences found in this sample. This CDR3 reads CASSLSGQGGYQPQHF. DNA of the CDR3: TGTGCCAGCAGTTTATCCGGACAGGGGGGTTATCAGCCCCAGCATTTT. This chain joins TRBV27 and TRBJ1-5, with 10 bases lining up with TRBD1. The CDR3 extends over 16 amino acids. Germline CDR1 is MNHEY and CDR2 is SMNVEV (reference sequence). Trimming at V came to 0 bases and at J to 5 bases, leaving 4 bases not matched to a gene.

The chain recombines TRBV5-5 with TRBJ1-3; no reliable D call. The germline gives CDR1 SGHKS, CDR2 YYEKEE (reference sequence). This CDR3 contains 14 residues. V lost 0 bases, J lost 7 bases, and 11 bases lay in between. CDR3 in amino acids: CASSLGSVFNTIYF. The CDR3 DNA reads TGTGCCAGCAGCTTGGGTTCTGTTTTCAACACCATATATTTT.

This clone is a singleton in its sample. CDR3 sequence: CASREGGPYEQYF. As DNA, the CDR3 is TGTGCCAGCAGGGAGGGAGGGCCCTACGAGCAGTACTTC. The V gene is TRBV21-1, the J gene TRBJ2-7; the tabulated D call, TRBD2, remains unverified against the DNA. TRBV21-1 is classified as a pseudogene. The CDR3 spans 13 residues.

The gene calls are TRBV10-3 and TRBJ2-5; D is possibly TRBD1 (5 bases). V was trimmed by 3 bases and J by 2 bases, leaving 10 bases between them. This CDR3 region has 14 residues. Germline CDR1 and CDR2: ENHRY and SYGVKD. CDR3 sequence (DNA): TGTGCCATCAGTGACACAGACAGACAAGAGACCCAGTACTTC. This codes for CAISDTDRQETQYF.

CDR3 in amino acids: CASSFSKGTEAFF. Written as DNA, the CDR3 is TGTGCCAGTAGCTTCTCCAAGGGCACTGAAGCTTTCTTT. The V and J genes are TRBV19 and TRBJ1-1, with D uncertain. The germline V and J ends were trimmed by 6 bases and 4 bases, with 12 bases remaining between them. This CDR3 has 13 amino acids. Germline lookup yields CDR1 LNHDA and CDR2 SQIVND (reference sequence).

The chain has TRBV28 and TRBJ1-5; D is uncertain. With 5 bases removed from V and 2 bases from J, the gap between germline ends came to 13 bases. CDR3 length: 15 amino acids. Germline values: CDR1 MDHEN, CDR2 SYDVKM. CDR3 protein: CASSPQFSRNQPQHF. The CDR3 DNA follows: TGTGCCAGCAGTCCTCAGTTCTCGCGCAATCAGCCCCAGCATTTT. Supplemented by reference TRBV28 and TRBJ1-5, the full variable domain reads DVKVTQSSRYLVKRTGEKVFLECVQDMDHENMFWYRQDPGLGLRLIYFSYDVKMKEKGDIPEGYSVSREKKERFSLILESASTNQTSMYLCASSPQFSRNQPQHFGDGTRLSIL.

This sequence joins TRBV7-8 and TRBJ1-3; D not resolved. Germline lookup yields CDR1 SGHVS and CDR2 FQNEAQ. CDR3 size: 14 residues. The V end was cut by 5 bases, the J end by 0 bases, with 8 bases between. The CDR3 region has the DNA TGTGCCAGCAGCATACTTAACTCTGGAAACACCATATATTTT. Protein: CASSILNSGNTIYF.

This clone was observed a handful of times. The CDR3 DNA sequence: TGTGCCAGCAGTTTAATTATTGTGAGGACAGGACTCACCGGGGAGCTGTTTTTT. Protein sequence: CASSLIIVRTGLTGELFF. The rearrangement joins TRBV28 to TRBJ2-2; 7 bases map to TRBD1. The CDR3 sequence is 18 residues long. Per the germline V gene, CDR1 is MDHEN and CDR2 is SYDVKM. With 2 bases clipped from V and 4 bases from J, the junction kept 13 bases outside the gene matches.

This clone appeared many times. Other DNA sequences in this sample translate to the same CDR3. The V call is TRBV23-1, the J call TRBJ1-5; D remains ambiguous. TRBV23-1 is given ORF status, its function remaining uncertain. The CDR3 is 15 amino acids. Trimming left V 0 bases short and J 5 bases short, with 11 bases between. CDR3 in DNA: TGCGCCAGCAGTCAATCGGGTACGGAGGATCAGCCCCAGCATTTT. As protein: CASSQSGTEDQPQHF.

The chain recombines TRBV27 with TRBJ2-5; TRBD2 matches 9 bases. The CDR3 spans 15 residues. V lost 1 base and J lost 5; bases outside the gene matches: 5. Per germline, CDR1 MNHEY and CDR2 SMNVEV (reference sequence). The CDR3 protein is CASSLLAGVVETQYF. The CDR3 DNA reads TGTGCCAGCAGTTTATTAGCGGGAGTAGTGGAGACCCAGTACTTC.

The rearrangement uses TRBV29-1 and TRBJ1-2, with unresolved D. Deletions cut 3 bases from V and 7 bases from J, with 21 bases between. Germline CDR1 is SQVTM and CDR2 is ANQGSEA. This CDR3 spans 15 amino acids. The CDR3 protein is CSVEGPTTGFGGYTF. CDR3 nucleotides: TGCAGCGTTGAGGGCCCCACTACGGGGTTTGGTGGCTACACCTTC.

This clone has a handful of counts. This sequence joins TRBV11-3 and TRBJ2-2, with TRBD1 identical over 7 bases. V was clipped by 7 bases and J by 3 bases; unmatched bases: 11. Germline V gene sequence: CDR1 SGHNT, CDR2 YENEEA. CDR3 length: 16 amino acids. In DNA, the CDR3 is TGTGCCAGCATCAAAAACGGGGACAGAGACACCGGGGAGCTGTTTTTT. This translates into CASIKNGDRDTGELFF.

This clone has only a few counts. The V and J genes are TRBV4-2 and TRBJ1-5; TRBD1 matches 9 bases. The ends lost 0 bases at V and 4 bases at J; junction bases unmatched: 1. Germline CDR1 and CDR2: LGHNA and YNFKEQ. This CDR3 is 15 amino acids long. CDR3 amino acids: CASSQDGTGNQPQHF. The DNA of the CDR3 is TGTGCCAGCAGCCAAGATGGGACAGGGAATCAGCCCCAGCATTTT.

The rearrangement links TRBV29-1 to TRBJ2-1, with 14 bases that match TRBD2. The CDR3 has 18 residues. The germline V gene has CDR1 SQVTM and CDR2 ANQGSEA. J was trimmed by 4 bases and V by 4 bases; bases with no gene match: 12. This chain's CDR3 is CSVANSGTSGRGYNEQFF. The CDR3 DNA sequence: TGCAGCGTTGCAAACTCCGGGACTAGCGGGAGAGGGTACAATGAGCAGTTCTTC.

The CDR3 sequence is CASSLERDALEQYF. CDR3 nucleotide sequence: TGTGCCAGCAGCCTCGAGCGGGACGCTCTCGAGCAGTACTTC. The chain combines TRBV6-6 with TRBJ2-7; the match to TRBD2 covers 7 bases. CDR1 is MNHNY, CDR2 SVGAGI, per germline (reference sequence). CDR3 length: 14 residues. Germline trimming cut 6 bases from V and 6 bases from J; bases unmatched to any gene: 11.

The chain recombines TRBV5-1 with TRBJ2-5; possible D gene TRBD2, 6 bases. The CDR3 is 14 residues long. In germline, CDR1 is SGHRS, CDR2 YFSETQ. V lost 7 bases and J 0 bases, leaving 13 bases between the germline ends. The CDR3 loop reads CASRDSLYQETQYF. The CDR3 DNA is TGCGCCAGCCGGGACTCTTTGTACCAAGAGACCCAGTACTTC.

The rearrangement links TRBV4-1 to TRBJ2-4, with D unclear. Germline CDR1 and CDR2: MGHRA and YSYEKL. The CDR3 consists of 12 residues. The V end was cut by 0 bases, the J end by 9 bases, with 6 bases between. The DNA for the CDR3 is TGCGCCAGCAGCCAAGATCTGGGCATTCAGTACTTC. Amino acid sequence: CASSQDLGIQYF.

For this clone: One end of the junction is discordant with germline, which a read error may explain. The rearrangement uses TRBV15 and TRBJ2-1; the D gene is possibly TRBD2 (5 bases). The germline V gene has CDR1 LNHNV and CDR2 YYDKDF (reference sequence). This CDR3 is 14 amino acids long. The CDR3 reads CATSRDRTGDEQFF. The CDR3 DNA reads TGTGCCACCAGTAGAGATAGGACCGGGGATGAGCAGTTCTTC.

CDR3 sequence reads: CASSIGRDSYEQYF. The CDR3 bases are TGTGCCAGCAGTATTGGGAGGGACTCCTACGAGCAGTACTTC. The rearrangement links TRBV27 to TRBJ2-7; 7 bases are shared with TRBD2. Trimming cost V 5 bases and J 0 bases; bases outside gene matches: 4. Germline V lookup: CDR1 MNHEY, CDR2 SMNVEV (reference sequence). There are 14 residues in the CDR3.

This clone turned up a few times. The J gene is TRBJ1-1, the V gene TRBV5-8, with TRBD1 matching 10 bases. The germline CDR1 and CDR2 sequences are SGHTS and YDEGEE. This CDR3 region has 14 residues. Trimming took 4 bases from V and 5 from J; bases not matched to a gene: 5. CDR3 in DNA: TGTGCCAGCAGCAAAGGACAGGGGGTGACTGAAGCTTTCTTT. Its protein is CASSKGQGVTEAFF.

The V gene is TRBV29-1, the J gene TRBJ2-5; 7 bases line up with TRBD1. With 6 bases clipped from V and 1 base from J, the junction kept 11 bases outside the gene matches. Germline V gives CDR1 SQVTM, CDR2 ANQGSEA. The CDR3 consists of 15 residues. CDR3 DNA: TGCAGCGTCGCCGCACTAGGGACAGCCCAAGAGACCCAGTACTTC. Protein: CSVAALGTAQETQYF.